The 9 T cell receptor beta chains below come from one sample, sequenced in a study of naive and memory T cell subsets. Study-wide results and limits: Naive repertoires, especially CD8, held a few larger clonotypes, possibly memory cells re-expressing CD45RA.

These TCRs are of unknown antigen specificity. Both TRBC1 and TRBC2 were covered by a beta constant-region primer of two equimolar oligonucleotides. Ligated cDNA was amplified by four rounds of PCR with nested alpha and beta constant-region primers and SP2. TCRdb re-called the UMI-ligation and nested PCR reads through MiXCR, storing one row per CDR3 protein. The sample contains around 100,000 distinct CDR3 sequences, more than 12% of which appear only once. The sequencing input was naive CD8+ T cells from blood. These receptors originate from a human donor in good health.

This clonotype was picked up a small number of times. V gene TRBV27 combines with J gene TRBJ2-7; no clear D gene. Trimming pared 4 bases from V and 7 bases from J, leaving 20 bases between. This CDR3 contains 15 residues. Germline V gene sequence: CDR1 MNHEY, CDR2 SMNVEV (reference sequence). CDR3 sequence reads: CASSSLTGGMREQYF. The CDR3, as DNA: TGTGCCAGCAGTTCCCTCACGGGCGGAATGCGGGAGCAGTACTTC.

This clonotype has just a few counts. This chain connects TRBV5-6 to TRBJ2-7, with 8 bases identical to TRBD2. CDR1 and CDR2 (germline): SGHDT, YYEEEE. The CDR3 length is 15 residues. V dropped 4 bases and J dropped 3; count of bases not matched to a gene: 9. The CDR3 loop reads CASSPRGGEHYEQYF. The CDR3 DNA sequence: TGTGCCAGCAGCCCCCGGGGGGGGGAGCACTACGAGCAGTACTTC.

This clonotype appeared a few times. The gene calls are TRBV7-3 and TRBJ1-1; no reliable D call. Germline lookup yields CDR1 SGHTA and CDR2 FQGTGA. The CDR3 extends over 15 amino acids. Between the trimmed V and J ends, which lost 5 bases and 3 bases, there was a span of 16 bases. The CDR3 DNA sequence: TGTGCCAGCAGCCATTCTCTTAGGGTGGACACTGAAGCTTTCTTT. It encodes CASSHSLRVDTEAFF.

This clonotype was counted only a few times. The chain combines TRBV11-1 with TRBJ2-7; no definite D call. CDR3 length: 13 amino acids. The germline V gene encodes CDR1 SGHAT and CDR2 FQDESV (reference sequence). V was clipped by 3 bases and J by 1 base, with 7 bases between them. This CDR3 reads CASSLTRSYEQYF. CDR3 nucleotide sequence: TGTGCCAGCAGCTTGACACGGTCCTACGAGCAGTACTTC.

This CDR3 is CASSQDPPGLAGGGSYNEQFF. In nucleotides, the CDR3 is TGTGCCAGCAGCCAAGACCCTCCTGGACTAGCGGGGGGTGGCTCCTACAATGAGCAGTTCTTC. V usage is TRBV28 and J usage is TRBJ2-1, with 14 positions matching TRBD2. CDR3 length equals 21 residues. CDR1 MDHEN and CDR2 SYDVKM come from the germline V gene. V lost 6 bases and J lost 0; bases outside the gene matches: 16.

This clonotype was recorded a few times. V is TRBV28 and J is TRBJ2-7; TRBD1 or TRBD2 may be the D gene (5 bases each). The V end lost 2 bases, the J end lost 5 bases, and 10 bases lay between the germline ends. Germline CDR1 is MDHEN and CDR2 is SYDVKM. The CDR3 loop spans 13 amino acids. This CDR3 is CASSLVPGHEQYF. CDR3 bases: TGTGCCAGCAGTTTAGTTCCGGGGCACGAGCAGTACTTC.

This clonotype came up many times. This chain connects TRBV4-3 to TRBJ2-1; tentative D call: TRBD1 (5 bases). CDR3 length equals 19 residues. Trimming cost V 0 bases and J 7 bases, with 25 bases left between them. Germline V gene data show CDR1 as LGHNA and CDR2 as YSLEER. The DNA for the CDR3 is TGCGCCAGCAGCCAAGATCGTTTGTTCGGCCAGGGAAGTCAAAATGAGCAGTTCTTC. Protein product: CASSQDRLFGQGSQNEQFF.

This clonotype was seen a few times. J is TRBJ2-1 and V is TRBV10-3; TRBD2 agrees at 10 bases. This CDR3 spans 18 amino acids. V was pared by 4 bases and J by 7 bases, with 16 bases of the junction left unmatched. Germline CDR1 reads ENHRY; CDR2 reads SYGVKD. CDR3 loop: CAISGADFGSGRANEQFF. CDR3 DNA: TGTGCCATCAGTGGGGCCGATTTTGGGAGCGGGAGGGCTAATGAGCAGTTCTTC.

This clonotype has a handful of counts. The rearrangement joins TRBV4-1 to TRBJ2-3; weak D call: TRBD2 (5 bases). From germline, CDR1 is MGHRA and CDR2 YSYEKL. This CDR3 comprises 17 residues. Trimming stripped 0 bases from V and 8 bases from J, with 21 bases between. The CDR3 reads CASSQETLGEDGRTQYF. The CDR3 bases are TGCGCCAGCAGCCAAGAGACACTGGGAGAGGACGGCCGTACGCAGTATTTT.